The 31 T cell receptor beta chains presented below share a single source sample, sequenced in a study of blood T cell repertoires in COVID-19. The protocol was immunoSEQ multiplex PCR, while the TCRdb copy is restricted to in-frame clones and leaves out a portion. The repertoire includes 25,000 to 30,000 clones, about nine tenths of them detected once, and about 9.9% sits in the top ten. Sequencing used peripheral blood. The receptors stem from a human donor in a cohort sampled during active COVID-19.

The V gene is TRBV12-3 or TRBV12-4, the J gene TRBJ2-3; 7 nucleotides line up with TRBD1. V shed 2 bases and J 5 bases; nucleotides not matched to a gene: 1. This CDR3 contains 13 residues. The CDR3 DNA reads TGTGCCAGCAGTTTATACAGGGGAGATACGCAGTATTTT. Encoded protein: CASSLYRGDTQYF.

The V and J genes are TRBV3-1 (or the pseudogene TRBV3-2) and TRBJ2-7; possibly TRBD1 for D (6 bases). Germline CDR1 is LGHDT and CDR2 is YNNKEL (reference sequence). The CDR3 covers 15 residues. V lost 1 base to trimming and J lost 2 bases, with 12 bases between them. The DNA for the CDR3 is TGTGCCAGCAGCCAAGTAACAGGGACACCCTACGAGCAGTACTTC. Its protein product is CASSQVTGTPYEQYF.

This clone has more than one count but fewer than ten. This chain's CDR3 is CASSPLTGTSGEYEQYF. For the CDR3, the DNA is TGTGCCAGCTCACCTCTAACAGGCACTAGCGGGGAATACGAGCAGTACTTC. J is TRBJ2-7 and V is TRBV18; 10 nucleotides align to TRBD2. The CDR3 length is 17 residues. Germline CDR1 reads KGHSH; CDR2 reads LQKENI. The trim removed 3 bases at V and 4 bases at J, leaving 12 bases unmatched. Complete variable domain (other parts from reference TRBV18 and TRBJ2-7): NAGVMQNPRHLVRRRGQEARLRCSPMKGHSHVYWYRQLPEEGLKFMVYLQKENIIDESGMPKERFSAEFPKEGPSILRIQQVVRGDSAAYFCASSPLTGTSGEYEQYFGPGTRLTVT.

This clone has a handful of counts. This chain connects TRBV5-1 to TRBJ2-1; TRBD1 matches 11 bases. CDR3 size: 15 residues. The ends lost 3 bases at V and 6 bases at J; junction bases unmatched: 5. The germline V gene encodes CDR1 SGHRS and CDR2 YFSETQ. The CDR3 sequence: CASSSGQGASNEQFF. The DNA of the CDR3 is TGCGCCAGCAGCTCCGGACAGGGGGCTAGCAATGAGCAGTTCTTC.

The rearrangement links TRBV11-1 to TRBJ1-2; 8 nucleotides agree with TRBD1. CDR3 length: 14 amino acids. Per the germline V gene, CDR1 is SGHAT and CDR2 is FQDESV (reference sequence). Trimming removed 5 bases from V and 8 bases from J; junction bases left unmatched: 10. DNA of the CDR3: TGTGCCAGCAGCCCTCACCAGGGGGCGTGGGGCTACACCTTC. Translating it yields CASSPHQGAWGYTF.

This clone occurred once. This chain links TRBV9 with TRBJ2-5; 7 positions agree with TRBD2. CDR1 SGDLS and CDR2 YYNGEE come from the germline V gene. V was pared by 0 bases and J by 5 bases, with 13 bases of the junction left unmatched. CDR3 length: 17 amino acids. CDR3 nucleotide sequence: TGTGCCAGCAGCGTAGGCCCAAATCCGGGGGGAGCGGAGACCCAGTACTTC. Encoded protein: CASSVGPNPGGAETQYF.

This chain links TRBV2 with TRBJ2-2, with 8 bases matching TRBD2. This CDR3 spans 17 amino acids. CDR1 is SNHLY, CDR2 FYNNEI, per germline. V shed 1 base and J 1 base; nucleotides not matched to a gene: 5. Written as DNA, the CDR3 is TGTGCCAGCAGTGAAGGCGGGCTAGCGGGGAACACCGGGGAGCTGTTTTTT. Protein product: CASSEGGLAGNTGELFF.

The CDR3 region is CASSLDRNQPQHF. The CDR3 DNA sequence: TGTGCCAGCTCCCTTGACAGGAATCAGCCCCAGCATTTT. V gene TRBV18 combines with J gene TRBJ1-5; the D gene is possibly TRBD1 (6 bases). This CDR3 is 13 amino acids long. The germline V and J ends were trimmed by 6 bases and 4 bases, with 10 bases remaining between them. CDR1 is KGHSH, CDR2 LQKENI, per germline. Using reference TRBV18 and TRBJ1-5 for the parts outside the CDR3, the full variable domain is NAGVMQNPRHLVRRRGQEARLRCSPMKGHSHVYWYRQLPEEGLKFMVYLQKENIIDESGMPKERFSAEFPKEGPSILRIQQVVRGDSAAYFCASSLDRNQPQHFGDGTRLSIL.

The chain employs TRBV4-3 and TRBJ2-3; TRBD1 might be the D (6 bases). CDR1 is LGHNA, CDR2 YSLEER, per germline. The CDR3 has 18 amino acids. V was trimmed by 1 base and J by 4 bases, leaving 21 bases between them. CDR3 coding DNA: TGCGCCAGCAGCCAAGCTTATTTCCTGGACAGTGGTCCAGATACGCAGTATTTT. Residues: CASSQAYFLDSGPDTQYF.

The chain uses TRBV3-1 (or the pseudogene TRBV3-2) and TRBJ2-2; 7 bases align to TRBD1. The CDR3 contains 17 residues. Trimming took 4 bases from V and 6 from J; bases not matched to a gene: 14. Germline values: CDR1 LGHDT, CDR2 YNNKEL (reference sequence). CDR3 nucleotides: TGTGCCAGCAGCCTTTACGAGAGACAGGGTGATTCCGGGGAGCTGTTTTTT. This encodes CASSLYERQGDSGELFF.

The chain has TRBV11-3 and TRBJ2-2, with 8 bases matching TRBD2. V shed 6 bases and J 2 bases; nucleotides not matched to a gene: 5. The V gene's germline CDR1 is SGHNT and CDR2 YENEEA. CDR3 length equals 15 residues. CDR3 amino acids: CASSSGISNTGELFF. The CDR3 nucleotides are TGTGCCAGCAGTAGCGGGATCAGTAACACCGGGGAGCTGTTTTTT.

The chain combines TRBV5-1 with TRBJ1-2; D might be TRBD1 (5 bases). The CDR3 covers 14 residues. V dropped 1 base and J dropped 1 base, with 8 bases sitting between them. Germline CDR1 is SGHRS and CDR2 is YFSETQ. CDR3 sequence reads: CASSLTGLNYGYTF. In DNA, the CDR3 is TGCGCCAGCAGCTTGACAGGTCTTAACTATGGCTACACCTTC. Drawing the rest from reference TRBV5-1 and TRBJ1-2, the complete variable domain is KAGVTQTPRYLIKTRGQQVTLSCSPISGHRSVSWYQQTPGQGLQFLFEYFSETQRNKGNFPGRFSGRQFSNSRSEMNVSTLELGDSALYLCASSLTGLNYGYTFGSGTRLTVV.

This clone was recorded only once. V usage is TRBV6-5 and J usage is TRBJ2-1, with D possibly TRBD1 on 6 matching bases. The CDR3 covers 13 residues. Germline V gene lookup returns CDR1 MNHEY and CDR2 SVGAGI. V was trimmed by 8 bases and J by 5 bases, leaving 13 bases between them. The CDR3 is CASHFQGNNEQFF. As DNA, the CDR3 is TGTGCCAGCCACTTTCAGGGGAACAATGAGCAGTTCTTC.

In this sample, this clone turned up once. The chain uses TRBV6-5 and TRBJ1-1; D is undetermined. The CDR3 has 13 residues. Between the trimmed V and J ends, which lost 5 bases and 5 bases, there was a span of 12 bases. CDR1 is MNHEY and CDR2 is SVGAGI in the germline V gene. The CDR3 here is CASSLRHLTEAFF. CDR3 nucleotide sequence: TGTGCCAGCAGTCTTAGACATCTGACTGAAGCTTTCTTT.

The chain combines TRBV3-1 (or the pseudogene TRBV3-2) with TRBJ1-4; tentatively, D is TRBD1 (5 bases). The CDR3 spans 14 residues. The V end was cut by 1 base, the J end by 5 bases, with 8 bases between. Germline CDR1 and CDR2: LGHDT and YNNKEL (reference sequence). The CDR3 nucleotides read TGTGCCAGCAGCCAAGGGGGGGGGAATGAAAAACTGTTTTTT. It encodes CASSQGGGNEKLFF.

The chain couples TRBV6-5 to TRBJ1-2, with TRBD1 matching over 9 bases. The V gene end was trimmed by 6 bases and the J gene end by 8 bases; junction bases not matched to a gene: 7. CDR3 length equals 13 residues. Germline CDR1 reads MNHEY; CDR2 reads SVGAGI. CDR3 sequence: CASRSTGGRGYTF. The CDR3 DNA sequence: TGTGCCAGCAGGTCAACAGGGGGCCGGGGCTACACCTTC.

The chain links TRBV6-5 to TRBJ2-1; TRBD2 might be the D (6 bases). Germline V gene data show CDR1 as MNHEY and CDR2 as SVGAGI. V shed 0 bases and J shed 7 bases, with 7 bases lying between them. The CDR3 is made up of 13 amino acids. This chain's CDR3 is CASSYSTRNEQFF. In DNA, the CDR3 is TGTGCCAGCAGTTACTCGACTAGGAATGAGCAGTTCTTC.

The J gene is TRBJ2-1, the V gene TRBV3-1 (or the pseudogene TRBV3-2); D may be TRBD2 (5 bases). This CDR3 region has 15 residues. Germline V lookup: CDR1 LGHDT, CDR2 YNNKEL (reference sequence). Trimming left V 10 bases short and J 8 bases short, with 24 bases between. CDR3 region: CATRPELDPCDEQFF. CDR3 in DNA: TGTGCCACCCGGCCAGAACTAGACCCTTGCGATGAGCAGTTCTTC.

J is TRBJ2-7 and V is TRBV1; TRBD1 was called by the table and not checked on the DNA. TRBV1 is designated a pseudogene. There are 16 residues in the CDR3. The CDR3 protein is CTSSQRRTGPAYEQYF. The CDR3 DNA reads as TGCACCAGCAGCCAGAGACGGACAGGACCAGCCTACGAGCAGTACTTC.

CDR3 sequence reads: CASSVDSGGEKLFF. CDR3 DNA: TGTGCCAGCAGCGTAGACTCAGGGGGTGAAAAACTGTTTTTT. This chain uses TRBV9 with TRBJ1-4, with 7 bases that match TRBD1. CDR3 length: 14 residues. The germline gives CDR1 SGDLS, CDR2 YYNGEE. Trimming cost V 0 bases and J 7 bases; bases outside gene matches: 3.

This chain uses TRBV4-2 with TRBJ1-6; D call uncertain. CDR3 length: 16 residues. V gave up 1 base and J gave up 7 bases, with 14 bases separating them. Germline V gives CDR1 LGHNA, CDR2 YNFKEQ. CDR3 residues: CASSQANNRRNSPLHF. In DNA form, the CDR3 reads TGTGCCAGCAGCCAAGCGAATAACAGACGGAATTCACCCCTCCACTTT.

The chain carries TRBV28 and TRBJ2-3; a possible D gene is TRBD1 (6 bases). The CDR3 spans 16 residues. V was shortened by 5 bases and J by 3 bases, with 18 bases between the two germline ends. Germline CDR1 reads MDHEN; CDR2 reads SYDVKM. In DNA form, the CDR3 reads TGTGCCAGCAGTAAAGCAGGGGTTTCGGGGACAGATACGCAGTATTTT. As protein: CASSKAGVSGTDTQYF.

The CDR3 reads CAIRGQGIMNTEAFF. As DNA, the CDR3 is TGTGCCATCAGGGGACAGGGGATCATGAACACTGAAGCTTTCTTT. V usage is TRBV10-3 and J usage is TRBJ1-1; TRBD1 matches at 10 bases. V gave up 6 bases and J gave up 0 bases; unmatched junction bases: 4. The CDR3 is made up of 15 amino acids. The germline gives CDR1 ENHRY, CDR2 SYGVKD.

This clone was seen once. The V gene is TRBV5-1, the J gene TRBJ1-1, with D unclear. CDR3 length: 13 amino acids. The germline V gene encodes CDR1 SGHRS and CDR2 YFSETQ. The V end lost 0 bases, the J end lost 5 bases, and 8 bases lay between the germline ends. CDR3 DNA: TGCGCCAGCAGCTTGGACAGTCTGACTGAAGCTTTCTTT. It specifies CASSLDSLTEAFF.

The CDR3: CASSAPTGDEQYF. In nucleotides, the CDR3 is TGTGCCAGCAGTGCCCCGACAGGGGACGAGCAGTACTTC. The chain links TRBV28 to TRBJ2-7; 8 nucleotides match TRBD1. Germline assignment: CDR1 MDHEN and CDR2 SYDVKM. V dropped 5 bases and J dropped 5; count of bases not matched to a gene: 5. The CDR3 extends over 13 amino acids.

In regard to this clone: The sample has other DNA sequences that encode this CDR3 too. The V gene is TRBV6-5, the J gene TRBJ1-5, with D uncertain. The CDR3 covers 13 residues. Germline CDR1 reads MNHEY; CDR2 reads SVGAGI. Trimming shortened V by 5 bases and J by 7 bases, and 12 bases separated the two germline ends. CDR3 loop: CASSTLPGQPQHF. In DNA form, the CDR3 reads TGTGCCAGCAGTACCTTACCGGGGCAGCCCCAGCATTTT.

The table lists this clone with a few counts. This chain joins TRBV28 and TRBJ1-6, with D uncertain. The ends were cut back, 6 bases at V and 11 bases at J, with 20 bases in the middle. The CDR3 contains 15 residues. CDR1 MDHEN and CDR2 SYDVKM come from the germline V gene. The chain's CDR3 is CASSPPGLIPPPLHF. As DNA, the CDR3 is TGTGCCAGCAGCCCTCCAGGCCTCATTCCTCCACCCCTCCACTTT.

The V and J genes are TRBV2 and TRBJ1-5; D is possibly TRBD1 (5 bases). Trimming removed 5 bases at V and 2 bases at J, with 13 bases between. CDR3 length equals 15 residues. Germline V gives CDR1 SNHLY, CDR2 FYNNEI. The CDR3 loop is CASSSGWGGNQPQHF. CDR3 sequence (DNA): TGTGCCAGCAGTTCAGGGTGGGGGGGCAATCAGCCCCAGCATTTT.

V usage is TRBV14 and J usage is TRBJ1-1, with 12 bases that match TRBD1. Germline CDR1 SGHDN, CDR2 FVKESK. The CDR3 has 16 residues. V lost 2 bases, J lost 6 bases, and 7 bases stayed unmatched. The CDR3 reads CASSQLGQGAGAEAFF. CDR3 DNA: TGTGCCAGCAGCCAACTGGGACAGGGGGCGGGCGCTGAAGCTTTCTTT.

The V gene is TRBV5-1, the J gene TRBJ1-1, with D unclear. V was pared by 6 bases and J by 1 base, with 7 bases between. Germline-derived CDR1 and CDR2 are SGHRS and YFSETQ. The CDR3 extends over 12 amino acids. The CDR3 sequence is CASIAQNTEAFF. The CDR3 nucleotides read TGCGCCAGCATCGCACAGAACACTGAAGCTTTCTTT.

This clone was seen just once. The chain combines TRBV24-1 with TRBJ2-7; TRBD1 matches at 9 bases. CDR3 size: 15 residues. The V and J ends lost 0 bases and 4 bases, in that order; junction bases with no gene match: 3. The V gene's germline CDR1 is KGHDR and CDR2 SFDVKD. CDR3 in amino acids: CATSDLRDRVYEQYF. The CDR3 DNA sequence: TGTGCCACCAGTGATTTGCGGGACAGGGTTTACGAGCAGTACTTC.